These 20 T cell receptor beta chains share one sample of origin, sequenced in a study of OX40 agonist ivuxolimab in advanced cancers. Measured with immunoSEQ multiplex PCR; TCRdb has only the in-frame clones, and not every one. The repertoire holds tens of thousands of clones, with 90% to 95% as singletons. Sample: CD4+ or CD8+ T cells sorted from blood, taken in a trial of the OX40 agonist ivuxolimab. These receptors came from an adult with an advanced solid tumor such as melanoma, head and neck, liver or kidney cancer.

The J gene is TRBJ2-1, the V gene TRBV9, with 12 bases fitting TRBD2. V shed 0 bases and J 7 bases; nucleotides not matched to a gene: 5. There are 16 residues in the CDR3. CDR1 is SGDLS and CDR2 is YYNGEE in the germline V gene. The CDR3 nucleotides are TGTGCCAGCAGCGTAGAGACTAGCGGGGGACTTAATGAGCAGTTCTTC. Translation gives CASSVETSGGLNEQFF.

The chain carries TRBV7-6 and TRBJ2-5; 9 bases align to TRBD2. Germline lookup yields CDR1 SGHVS and CDR2 FNYEAQ. This CDR3 is 16 amino acids long. Trimming removed 4 bases from V and 5 bases from J; junction bases left unmatched: 11. The CDR3: CASSSRAVAGDETQYF. The CDR3 DNA reads TGTGCCAGCAGCTCAAGAGCAGTAGCGGGGGATGAGACCCAGTACTTC.

The rearrangement links TRBV7-9 to TRBJ2-1; D perhaps matches TRBD1 (6 bases). Germline CDR1 is SEHNR and CDR2 is FQNEAQ (reference sequence). CDR3 size: 16 residues. Trimming removed 2 bases from V and 4 bases from J, with 15 bases in between. The CDR3 spells CASSLSGTTRYNEQFF. As DNA, the CDR3 is TGTGCCAGCAGCTTATCCGGGACAACTCGTTACAATGAGCAGTTCTTC.

The chain links TRBV2 to TRBJ2-1; 10 bases fit TRBD2. The J segment lost 0 bases and the V segment lost 8 bases, leaving 10 bases of the junction unmatched. The CDR3 sequence is 17 residues long. Germline V gene lookup returns CDR1 SNHLY and CDR2 FYNNEI. The DNA for the CDR3 is TGTGCCAGCCTAAAGCCAATAGCGGGAGGCTCCTACAATGAGCAGTTCTTC. Translation gives CASLKPIAGGSYNEQFF.

This clone was detected only once. The chain links TRBV10-3 to TRBJ1-6; tentative D call: TRBD1 (6 bases). Trimming left V 0 bases short and J 12 bases short, with 12 bases between. Germline loops: CDR1 ENHRY, CDR2 SYGVKD. This CDR3 region has 14 residues. CDR3 in amino acids: CAISESQGGGPLHF. CDR3 sequence (DNA): TGTGCCATCAGTGAGTCGCAGGGAGGGGGACCCCTCCACTTT.

This rearrangement joins TRBV7-9 to TRBJ2-3; D is perhaps TRBD1 or TRBD2 (6 bases each). This CDR3 contains 16 residues. Germline lookup yields CDR1 SEHNR and CDR2 FQNEAQ (reference sequence). V dropped 5 bases and J dropped 4 bases, with 19 bases sitting between them. In DNA form, the CDR3 reads TGTGCCAGCAGCCCCAACCAGGGGAGGATGGCAGATACGCAGTATTTT. Protein sequence: CASSPNQGRMADTQYF.

This chain connects TRBV29-1 to TRBJ2-2; no clear D. This CDR3 comprises 13 residues. The germline CDR1 and CDR2 sequences are SQVTM and ANQGSEA. The CDR3, as DNA: TGCAGTGCCTTAGGAGCGAACACCGGGGAGCTGTTTTTT. It codes for CSALGANTGELFF.

The chain employs TRBV27 and TRBJ2-5, with a tentative D call TRBD2 (6 bases). The end of the DNA aligns better with TRBJ2-7, so the J call may be wrong. Germline loops: CDR1 MNHEY, CDR2 SMNVEV (reference sequence). The CDR3 consists of 14 residues. CDR3: CASSPYGTLHEQYF. CDR3 DNA: TGTGCCAGCAGTCCCTACGGGACTCTCCACGAGCAGTACTTC.

The chain is built from TRBV5-4 and TRBJ2-7; TRBD1 might be the D (6 bases). Germline V CDR1 and CDR2: SGHNT, YYREEE (reference sequence). This CDR3 comprises 14 residues. Trimming removed 0 bases at V and 5 bases at J, with 12 bases between. DNA for the CDR3: TGTGCCAGCAGCTTGGACAGGGTTGCTAACGAGCAGTACTTC. It specifies CASSLDRVANEQYF.

The V and J genes are TRBV28 and TRBJ1-6; no reliable D call. CDR1 and CDR2 (germline): MDHEN, SYDVKM. The ends were cut back, 2 bases at V and 10 bases at J, with 6 bases in the middle. The CDR3 covers 12 residues. Here the CDR3 DNA reads TGTGCCAGCAGTTTAGCGGGGTCACCCCTCCACTTT. Protein: CASSLAGSPLHF. The full variable domain, in which reference TRBV28 and TRBJ1-6 provide the parts outside the CDR3, is DVKVTQSSRYLVKRTGEKVFLECVQDMDHENMFWYRQDPGLGLRLIYFSYDVKMKEKGDIPEGYSVSREKKERFSLILESASTNQTSMYLCASSLAGSPLHFGNGTRLTVT.

The chain employs TRBV29-1 and TRBJ2-7, with 8 bases aligning to TRBD1. The CDR3 sequence is 13 residues long. The germline V gene has CDR1 SQVTM and CDR2 ANQGSEA. Germline trimming cut 6 bases from V and 3 bases from J; bases unmatched to any gene: 7. CDR3 loop: CSVSGTGRYEQYF. CDR3 in DNA: TGCAGCGTCTCCGGGACAGGACGCTACGAGCAGTACTTC.

The J gene is TRBJ1-6, the V gene TRBV28; D not resolved. V was pared by 7 bases and J by 15 bases, with 13 bases between. CDR1 MDHEN and CDR2 SYDVKM come from the germline V gene. The CDR3 extends over 11 amino acids. The DNA for the CDR3 is TGTGCCAGCACCCCTGGAGAACTCCTCCACTTT. The encoded protein is CASTPGELLHF.

The chain combines TRBV5-3 with TRBJ1-1; D unclear. TRBV5-3 belongs to the ORF category, with a function that is uncertain. The V and J ends lost 4 bases and 4 bases respectively, with 26 bases between them. The CDR3 extends over 18 amino acids. Here the CDR3 reads CARSRRSGERWKGTEAFF. In DNA form, the CDR3 reads TGTGCCAGAAGCCGAAGATCGGGAGAGAGATGGAAGGGCACTGAAGCTTTCTTT.

Of note for this clone: Other DNA sequences in this specimen translate into the identical CDR3. The CDR3 sequence: CASSIGGNQPQHF. The CDR3 bases are TGTGCCAGTAGTATCGGGGGGAATCAGCCCCAGCATTTT. The V gene is TRBV19, the J gene TRBJ1-5, with a weak D call TRBD1 (5 bases). Germline values: CDR1 LNHDA, CDR2 SQIVND (reference sequence). Trimming shortened V by 3 bases and J by 4 bases, and 7 bases separated the two germline ends. The CDR3 totals 13 residues.

In nucleotides, the CDR3 is TGCGCCAGCACCGAGAGTGGCGGGGACGGTTACGAGCAGTACGTC. Translated, it gives CASTESGGDGYEQYV. The V and J genes are TRBV10-2 and TRBJ2-7; D is possibly TRBD2 (6 bases). The length of the CDR3 is 15 residues. V lost 7 bases and J 4 bases, leaving 20 bases between the germline ends. The germline CDR1 and CDR2 sequences are WSHSY and SAAADI.

The chain carries TRBV9 and TRBJ2-2; 8 bases fit TRBD2. CDR1 and CDR2 from the germline V gene are SGDLS and YYNGEE. The junction had 11 bases not matched to a gene; V was cut back by 3 bases and J by 4 bases. This CDR3 has 17 amino acids. In nucleotides, the CDR3 is TGTGCCAGCAGCGGACCTCTAGCGGGCGGACCCACCGGGGAGCTGTTTTTT. Translated: CASSGPLAGGPTGELFF.

The V call is TRBV4-1, the J call TRBJ2-1, with TRBD2 as a possible D gene (6 bases). In germline, CDR1 is MGHRA, CDR2 YSYEKL. This CDR3 has 16 amino acids. V was cut by 0 bases and J by 2 bases, with 11 bases left in between. DNA for the CDR3: TGCGCCAGCAGCCAAGAGCGGGCTAGCGCCTACAATGAGCAGTTCTTC. This gives the protein CASSQERASAYNEQFF.

The chain joins TRBV6-5 to TRBJ2-2, with D uncertain. The CDR3 consists of 14 residues. V lost 2 bases and J 5 bases, leaving 9 bases between the germline ends. Germline CDR1 reads MNHEY; CDR2 reads SVGAGI. As DNA, the CDR3 is TGTGCCAGCAGTTACGGTGAGGCGACCGGGGAGCTGTTTTTT. This codes for CASSYGEATGELFF.

The chain couples TRBV6-1 to TRBJ2-7, with a tentative D call TRBD2 (5 bases). Germline CDR1 MNHNS, CDR2 SASEGT. CDR3 size: 15 residues. V lost 1 base to trimming and J lost 2 bases, with 12 bases between them. The DNA of the CDR3 is TGTGCCAGCAGTGAAGAGGATAGCGTCGCCTACGAGCAGTACTTC. Its translation is CASSEEDSVAYEQYF.

The V and J genes are TRBV7-9 and TRBJ2-1; 8 bases line up with TRBD2. This CDR3 has 15 residues. Trimming cost V 1 base and J 4 bases; bases outside gene matches: 3. CDR1 and CDR2 (germline): SEHNR, FQNEAQ (reference sequence). The CDR3 protein is CASSLGGGRYNEQFF. In DNA form, the CDR3 reads TGTGCCAGCAGCTTAGGTGGCGGGAGGTACAATGAGCAGTTCTTC.